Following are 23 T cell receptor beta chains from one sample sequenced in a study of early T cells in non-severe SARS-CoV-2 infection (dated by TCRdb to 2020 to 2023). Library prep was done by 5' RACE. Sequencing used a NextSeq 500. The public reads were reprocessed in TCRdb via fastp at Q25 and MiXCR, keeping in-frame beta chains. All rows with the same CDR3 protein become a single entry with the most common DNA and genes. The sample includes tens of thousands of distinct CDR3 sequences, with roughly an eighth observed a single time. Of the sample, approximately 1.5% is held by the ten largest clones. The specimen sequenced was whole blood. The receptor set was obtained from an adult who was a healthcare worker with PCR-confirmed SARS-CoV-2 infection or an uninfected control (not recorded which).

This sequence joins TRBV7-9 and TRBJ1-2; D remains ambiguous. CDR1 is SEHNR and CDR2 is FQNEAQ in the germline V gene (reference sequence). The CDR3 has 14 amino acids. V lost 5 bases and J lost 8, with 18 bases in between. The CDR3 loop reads CASSPLSRSLGYTF. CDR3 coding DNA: TGTGCCAGCAGCCCCCTGTCGAGATCGCTCGGCTACACCTTC.

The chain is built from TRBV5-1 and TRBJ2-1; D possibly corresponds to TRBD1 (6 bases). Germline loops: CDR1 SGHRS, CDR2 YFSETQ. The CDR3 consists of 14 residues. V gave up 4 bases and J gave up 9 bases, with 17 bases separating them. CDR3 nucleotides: TGCGCCAGCAGCCCAGGGACCGAAGGGGGTGAGCAGTTCTTC. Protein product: CASSPGTEGGEQFF.

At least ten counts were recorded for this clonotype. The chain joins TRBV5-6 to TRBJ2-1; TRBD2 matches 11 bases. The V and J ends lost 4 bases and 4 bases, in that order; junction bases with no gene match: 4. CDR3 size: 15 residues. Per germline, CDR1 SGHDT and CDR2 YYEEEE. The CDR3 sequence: CASSAGTSGYNEQFF. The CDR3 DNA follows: TGTGCCAGCAGCGCCGGGACTAGCGGATACAATGAGCAGTTCTTC. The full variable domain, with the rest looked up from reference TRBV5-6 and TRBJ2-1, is DAGVTQSPTHLIKTRGQQVTLRCSPKSGHDTVSWYQQALGQGPQFIFQYYEEEERQRGNFPDRFSGHQFPNYSSELNVNALLLGDSALYLCASSAGTSGYNEQFFGPGTRLTVL.

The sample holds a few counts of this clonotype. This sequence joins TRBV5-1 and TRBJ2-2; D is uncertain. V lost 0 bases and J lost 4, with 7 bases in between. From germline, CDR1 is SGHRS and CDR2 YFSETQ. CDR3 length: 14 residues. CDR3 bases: TGCGCCAGCAGCTTGGCCGGCAGCACCGGGGAGCTGTTTTTT. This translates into CASSLAGSTGELFF.

CDR3 loop: CASSLAGRKSQPQHF. The CDR3, as DNA: TGTGCCAGCAGCCTAGCAGGGCGGAAAAGTCAGCCCCAGCATTTT. The V gene is TRBV28, the J gene TRBJ1-5; tentative D call: TRBD1 (5 bases). CDR1 is MDHEN and CDR2 is SYDVKM in the germline V gene. The CDR3 spans 15 residues. V was trimmed by 6 bases and J by 6 bases, leaving 18 bases between them.

The CDR3 nucleotides are TGTGCCAGCAGCCTGGGGGTAGCGGCACCCTACGAGCAGTACTTC. This encodes CASSLGVAAPYEQYF. This rearrangement joins TRBV9 to TRBJ2-7, with D perhaps matching TRBD2 (6 bases). In germline, CDR1 is SGDLS, CDR2 YYNGEE. The CDR3 spans 15 residues. V was cut by 4 bases and J by 2 bases, with 16 bases left in between. Complete variable domain (other parts from reference TRBV9 and TRBJ2-7): DSGVTQTPKHLITATGQRVTLRCSPRSGDLSVYWYQQSLDQGLQFLIQYYNGEERAKGNILERFSAQQFPDLHSELNLSSLELGDSALYFCASSLGVAAPYEQYFGPGTRLTVT.

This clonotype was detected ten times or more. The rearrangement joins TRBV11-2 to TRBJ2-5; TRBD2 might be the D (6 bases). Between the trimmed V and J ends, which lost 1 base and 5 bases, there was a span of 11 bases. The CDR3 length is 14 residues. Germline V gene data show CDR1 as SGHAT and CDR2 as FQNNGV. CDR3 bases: TGTGCCAGCAGCTTAGTAGTGCGGGGCGAGACCCAGTACTTC. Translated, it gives CASSLVVRGETQYF.

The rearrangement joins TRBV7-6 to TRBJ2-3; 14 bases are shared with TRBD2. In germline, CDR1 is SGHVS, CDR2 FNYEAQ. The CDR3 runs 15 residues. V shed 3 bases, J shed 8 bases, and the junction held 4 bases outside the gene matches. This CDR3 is CASSLDGTSGGTQYF. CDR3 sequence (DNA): TGTGCCAGCAGCTTGGATGGGACTAGCGGGGGTACGCAGTATTTT.

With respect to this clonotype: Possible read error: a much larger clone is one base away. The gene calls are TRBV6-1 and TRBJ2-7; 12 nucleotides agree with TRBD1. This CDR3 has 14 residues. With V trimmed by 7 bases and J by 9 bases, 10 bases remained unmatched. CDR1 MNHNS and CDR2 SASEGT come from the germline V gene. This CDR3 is CASTWGQGAHVQYF. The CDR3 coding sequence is TGTGCCAGCACCTGGGGACAGGGGGCCCACGTGCAGTACTTC.

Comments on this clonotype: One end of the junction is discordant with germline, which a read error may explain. This CDR3 is CASSHGTPISENTIYF. CDR3 nucleotides: TGTGCCAGCAGCCACGGGACCCCGATCTCTGAAAACACCATATATTTT. The J gene is TRBJ1-3, the V gene TRBV6-6; possibly TRBD1 for D (5 bases). This CDR3 region has 16 residues. Per the germline V gene, CDR1 is MNHNY and CDR2 is SVGAGI (reference sequence).

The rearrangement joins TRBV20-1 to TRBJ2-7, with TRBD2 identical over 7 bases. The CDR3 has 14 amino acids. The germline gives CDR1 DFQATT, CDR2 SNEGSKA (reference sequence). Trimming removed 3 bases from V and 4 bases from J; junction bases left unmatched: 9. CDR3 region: CSARERWGGYEQYF. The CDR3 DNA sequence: TGCAGTGCTAGGGAGAGATGGGGGGGTTACGAGCAGTACTTC.

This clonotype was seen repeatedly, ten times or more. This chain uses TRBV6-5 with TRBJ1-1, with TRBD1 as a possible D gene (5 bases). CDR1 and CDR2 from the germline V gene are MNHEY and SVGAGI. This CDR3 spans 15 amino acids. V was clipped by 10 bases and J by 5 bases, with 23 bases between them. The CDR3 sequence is CATLSRGQGATEAFF. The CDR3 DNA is TGTGCCACCCTCAGTCGGGGTCAGGGAGCAACTGAAGCTTTCTTT.

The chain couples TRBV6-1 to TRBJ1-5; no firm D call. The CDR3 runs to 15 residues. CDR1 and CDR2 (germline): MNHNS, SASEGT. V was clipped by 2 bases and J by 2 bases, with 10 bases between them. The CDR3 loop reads CASSESGGGNQPQHF. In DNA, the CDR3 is TGTGCCAGCAGTGAAAGTGGAGGCGGCAATCAGCCCCAGCATTTT.

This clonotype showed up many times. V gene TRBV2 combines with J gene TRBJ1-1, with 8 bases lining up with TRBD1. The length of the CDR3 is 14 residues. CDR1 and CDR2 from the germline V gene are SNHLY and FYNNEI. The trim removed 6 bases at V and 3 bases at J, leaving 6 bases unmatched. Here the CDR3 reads CASRTDRVDTEAFF. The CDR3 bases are TGTGCCAGCAGGACGGACAGGGTGGACACTGAAGCTTTCTTT.

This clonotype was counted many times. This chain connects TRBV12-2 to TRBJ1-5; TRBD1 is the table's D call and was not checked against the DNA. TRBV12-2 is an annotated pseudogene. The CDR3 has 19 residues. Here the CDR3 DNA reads TGTGCAAGTCGCCCCCGACGGTGGGGGAAGAGGTTTAGCAATCAGCCCCAGCATTTT. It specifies CASRPRRWGKRFSNQPQHF.

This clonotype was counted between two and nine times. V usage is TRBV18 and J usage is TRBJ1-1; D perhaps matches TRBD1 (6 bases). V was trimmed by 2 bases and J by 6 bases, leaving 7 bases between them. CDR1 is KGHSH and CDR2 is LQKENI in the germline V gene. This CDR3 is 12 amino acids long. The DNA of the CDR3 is TGTGCCAGCTCACCAGGGGGCCCTGAAGCTTTCTTT. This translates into CASSPGGPEAFF.

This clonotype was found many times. CDR3 sequence reads: CAVTTGGYEKLFF. The CDR3 DNA is TGTGCCGTCACGACAGGGGGCTATGAAAAACTGTTTTTT. The V call is TRBV30, the J call TRBJ1-4; 10 bases agree with TRBD1. Germline loops: CDR1 GTSNPN, CDR2 SVGIG (reference sequence). The J segment lost 6 bases and the V segment lost 8 bases, leaving 6 bases of the junction unmatched. The CDR3 extends over 13 amino acids.

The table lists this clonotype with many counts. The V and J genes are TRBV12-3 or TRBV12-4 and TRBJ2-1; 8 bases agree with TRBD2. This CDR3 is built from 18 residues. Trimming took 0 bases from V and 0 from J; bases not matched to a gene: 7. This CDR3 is CASSLAASGSSSYNEQFF. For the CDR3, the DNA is TGTGCCAGCAGTTTAGCGGCTAGCGGGTCTAGCTCCTACAATGAGCAGTTCTTC.

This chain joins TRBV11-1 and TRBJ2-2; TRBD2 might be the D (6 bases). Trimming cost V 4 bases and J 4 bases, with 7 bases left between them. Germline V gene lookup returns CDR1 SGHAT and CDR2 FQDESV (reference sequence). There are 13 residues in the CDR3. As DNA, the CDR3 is TGTGCCAGCAGCTCTAGCGCCACCGGGGAGCTGTTTTTT. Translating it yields CASSSSATGELFF.

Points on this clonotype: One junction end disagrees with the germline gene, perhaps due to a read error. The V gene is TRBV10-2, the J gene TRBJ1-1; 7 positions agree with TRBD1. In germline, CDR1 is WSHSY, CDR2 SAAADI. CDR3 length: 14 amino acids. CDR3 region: CASRPGQLNTEVFF. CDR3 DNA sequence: TGCGCCAGCAGACCGGGACAGCTAAACACTGAAGTTTTCTTT.

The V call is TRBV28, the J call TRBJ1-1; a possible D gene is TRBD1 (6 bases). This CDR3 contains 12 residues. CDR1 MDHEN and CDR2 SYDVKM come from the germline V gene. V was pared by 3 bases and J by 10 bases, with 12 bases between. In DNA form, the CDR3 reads TGTGCCAGCAGTTTGGGGGGGCGCCGAGCTTTCTTT. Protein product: CASSLGGRRAFF.

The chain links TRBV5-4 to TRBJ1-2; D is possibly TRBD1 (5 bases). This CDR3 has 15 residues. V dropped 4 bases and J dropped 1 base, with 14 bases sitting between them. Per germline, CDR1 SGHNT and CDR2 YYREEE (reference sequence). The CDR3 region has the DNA TGTGCCAGCAGCCCGCAACCCGACAGTAACTATGGCTACACCTTC. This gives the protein CASSPQPDSNYGYTF.

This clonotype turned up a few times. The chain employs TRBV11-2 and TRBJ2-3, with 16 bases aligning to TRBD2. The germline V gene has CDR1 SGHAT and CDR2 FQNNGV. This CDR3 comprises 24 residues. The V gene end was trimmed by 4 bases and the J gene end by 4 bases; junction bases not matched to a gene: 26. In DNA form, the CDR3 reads TGTGCCAGCAGCTGGTCACCAGGACAGGCATTCCCGGGACTAGCGGGGGGGCAGCCAGATACGCAGTATTTT. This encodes CASSWSPGQAFPGLAGGQPDTQYF.